These T cell receptor beta chains were read from a single sample in a study of metastatic and nonmetastatic thyroid tumors. TCRdb reprocessed the PCR reads via MiXCR. The sample lists approximately 30,000 clones; 3.5% to 4% were seen once. Sequencing was done on a sample of blood. The receptors were gathered from a male donor with papillary thyroid cancer or a benign thyroid nodule (not recorded which). Some clones in this sample may be carry-over from other donors' samples. The CDR3 runs from the conserved cysteine through the conserved F or W. The D gene is left open where the match is weak. Rows may omit the clone size; those that give it use once, few, many or a size class.

>11|many|TRBJ1-2|TRBV20-1|-
TGCGTTCGGAGGGACTTAAACGGCTACACCTTC
CVRRDLNGYTF
>14|-|TRBJ2-3|TRBV24-1|TRBD2
TGTGCCACCAGGGCTAGCGGGAGGACAGATACGCAGTATTTT
CATRASGRTDTQYF
>15|-|TRBJ2-6|TRBV12-3/TRBV12-4|-
TGTGCCAGCAGTTTAGGGGGGGCTGGGGCCAACGTCCTGACTTTC
CASSLGGAGANVLTF
>14|-|TRBJ2-5|TRBV2|-
TGTGCCAGCAGCGACAGTGTGCACCAAGAGACCCAGTACTTC
CASSDSVHQETQYF
>16|few|TRBJ1-2|TRBV6-1|-
TGTGCCAGCACCGGACCGGATGATAGGGAGGGCTATGGCTACACCTTC
CASTGPDDREGYGYTF
>17|-|TRBJ2-7|TRBV6-5|TRBD2
TGTGCCAGCACTTACTCGGGACTAGCGGCATCGTCGCGGGAGCAGTACTTC
CASTYSGLAASSREQYF
>16|few|TRBJ2-1|TRBV6-2/TRBV6-3|TRBD2
TGTGCCAGCAGTGGAAGACTAGCGGGAGCGTATTATGAGCAGTTCTTC
CASSGRLAGAYYEQFF
>14|few|TRBJ2-7|TRBV28|TRBD2
TGTGCCAGCAGTAGACTAGCGGGTGGGTACGAGCAGTACTTC
CASSRLAGGYEQYF
>13|-|TRBJ2-7|TRBV2|TRBD1
TGTGCCAGCAGCGGACAGGGAGACTACGAGCAGTACTTC
CASSGQGDYEQYF
>13|many|TRBJ2-5|TRBV7-2|TRBD1
TGTGCCAGCAGCTGGACAGGGCAAGAGACCCAGTACTTC
CASSWTGQETQYF